This T cell receptor (beta chain) was sequenced for a study of blood T cells in healthy people across ages. Points from the study as a whole: Donor CMV infection status was unknown, possibly confounding age-related changes in expanded clonotypes.

The V gene lost 0 bases and the J gene lost 6 bases, with 7 bases spanning the gap. Per the germline V gene, CDR1 is SGDLS and CDR2 is YYNGEE. This CDR3 contains 13 residues. As to this clonotype: What it binds is not known.

Primers used in a second PCR of roughly 6 to 12 cycles were a sample-barcoded 5' primer and a J-beta primer mix. Every sample returned 2.5 million or more CDR3-containing paired-end reads. TCRdb itself ran the 5' RACE reads through MiXCR, one entry per CDR3 protein. This table has about 900,000 distinct CDR3 sequences, 45% to 50% appearing once. The rearrangement uses TRBV9 and TRBJ2-1; no clear D gene. This sequence originates from a man aged 25-40 years in good health. What was sequenced was blood. This CDR3 reads CASSVERGNEQFF. The CDR3 nucleotides read TGTGCCAGCAGCGTAGAACGAGGCAATGAGCAGTTCTTC.